Shown below are 27 T cell receptor beta chains from a single sample sequenced in a study of OX40 agonist ivuxolimab in advanced cancers. The repertoire was sequenced with immunoSEQ multiplex PCR; TCRdb's copy has only in-frame clones and lacks some. The data hold about 38,000 clones, with roughly 87% observed a single time. The sample was CD4+ or CD8+ T cells sorted from blood, taken in a trial of the OX40 agonist ivuxolimab. The receptors were gathered from an adult with an advanced solid tumor such as melanoma, head and neck, liver or kidney cancer.

The rearrangement joins TRBV7-8 to TRBJ2-1; the match to TRBD2 covers 7 bases. The V gene end was trimmed by 5 bases and the J gene end by 5 bases; junction bases not matched to a gene: 6. Looked up from germline, CDR1 is SGHVS and CDR2 is FQNEAQ. The CDR3 covers 14 residues. The CDR3 nucleotides read TGTGCCAGCAGCATTAGCGGGTTCGACAATGAGCAGTTCTTC. It codes for CASSISGFDNEQFF.

The rearrangement joins TRBV27 to TRBJ2-3; D unresolved. This CDR3 has 15 residues. The ends were cut back, 7 bases at V and 0 bases at J, with 14 bases in the middle. Germline V gives CDR1 MNHEY, CDR2 SMNVEV (reference sequence). CDR3 residues: CASNLRMTSTDTQYF. DNA for the CDR3: TGTGCCAGCAACTTGCGGATGACTAGCACAGATACGCAGTATTTT.

This clone was counted a few times. V usage is TRBV6-5 and J usage is TRBJ1-2; maybe TRBD1 (5 bases). Germline values: CDR1 MNHEY, CDR2 SVGAGI. The ends were cut back, 2 bases at V and 3 bases at J, with 10 bases in the middle. This CDR3 spans 14 amino acids. The CDR3 bases are TGTGCCAGCAGTTACAATCAGGGCCACTATGGCTACACCTTC. Its translation: CASSYNQGHYGYTF.

The genes are TRBV7-8 and TRBJ2-3, with D unclear. The CDR3 has 15 residues. CDR1 is SGHVS, CDR2 FQNEAQ, per germline. V lost 1 base and J 3 bases, leaving 11 bases between the germline ends. This CDR3 is CASSLGSIATDTQYF. In DNA, the CDR3 is TGTGCCAGCAGCTTAGGGTCCATCGCTACAGATACGCAGTATTTT.

Sample share makes this clone medium-sized. The chain couples TRBV15 to TRBJ1-5, with TRBD1 identical over 9 bases. V shed 1 base, J shed 5 bases, and the junction held 6 bases outside the gene matches. Looked up from germline, CDR1 is LNHNV and CDR2 is YYDKDF (reference sequence). The CDR3 covers 16 residues. CDR3 sequence reads: CATSRGTGENDQPQHF. The CDR3, as DNA: TGTGCCACCAGCAGAGGGACAGGGGAAAATGATCAGCCCCAGCATTTT. The entire variable domain, with the rest obtained from reference TRBV15 and TRBJ1-5, is as follows: DAMVIQNPRYQVTQFGKPVTLSCSQTLNHNVMYWYQQKSSQAPKLLFHYYDKDFNNEADTPDNFQSRRPNTSFCFLDIRSPGLGDTAMYLCATSRGTGENDQPQHFGDGTRLSIL.

V gene TRBV19 combines with J gene TRBJ1-1, with D perhaps TRBD1 (5 bases). CDR3 length: 14 amino acids. Germline V gene data show CDR1 as LNHDA and CDR2 as SQIVND (reference sequence). Trimming removed 1 base from V and 4 bases from J, with 10 bases in between. The CDR3 sequence: CASSIGDFTTEAFF. For the CDR3, the DNA is TGTGCCAGTAGTATAGGGGACTTCACCACTGAAGCTTTCTTT.

This sequence joins TRBV4-3 and TRBJ2-7, with TRBD2 as a possible D gene (5 bases). The germline V gene encodes CDR1 LGHNA and CDR2 YSLEER. Trimming shortened V by 2 bases and J by 5 bases, and 16 bases separated the two germline ends. The CDR3 sequence is 15 residues long. This CDR3 is CASSQNLALVHEQYF. The DNA of the CDR3 is TGCGCCAGCAGCCAAAATCTCGCACTAGTGCACGAGCAGTACTTC.

The gene calls are TRBV27 and TRBJ1-1; no definite D call. Per the germline V gene, CDR1 is MNHEY and CDR2 is SMNVEV (reference sequence). This CDR3 spans 12 amino acids. With 3 bases removed from V and 9 bases from J, the gap between germline ends came to 11 bases. The CDR3 coding sequence is TGTGCCAGCAGTTTTTCTGGAGAAAAAGCTTTCTTT. Encoded protein: CASSFSGEKAFF.

The chain couples TRBV11-2 to TRBJ1-1; D is perhaps TRBD1 (6 bases). Germline V CDR1 and CDR2: SGHAT, FQNNGV. This CDR3 has 14 amino acids. Trimming took off 5 bases at V and 1 base at J, with 11 bases between the two ends. The CDR3 is CASSPRGTNTEAFF. The CDR3 bases are TGTGCCAGCAGCCCTAGGGGGACGAACACTGAAGCTTTCTTT. The full variable domain, in which reference TRBV11-2 and TRBJ1-1 provide the parts outside the CDR3, is EAGVAQSPRYKIIEKRQSVAFWCNPISGHATLYWYQQILGQGPKLLIQFQNNGVVDDSQLPKDRFSAERLKGVDSTLKIQPAKLEDSAVYLCASSPRGTNTEAFFGQGTRLTVV.

V gene TRBV4-1 combines with J gene TRBJ2-3, with TRBD2 identical over 16 bases. The V and J ends lost 4 bases and 3 bases, in that order; junction bases with no gene match: 10. Looked up from germline, CDR1 is MGHRA and CDR2 is YSYEKL. The CDR3 covers 19 residues. This CDR3 is CASSLTGLAGGESTDTQYF. Written as DNA, the CDR3 is TGCGCCAGCAGCCTCACGGGACTAGCGGGGGGGGAGAGTACAGATACGCAGTATTTT.

J is TRBJ1-2 and V is TRBV18; D unresolved. The CDR3 runs 13 residues. Trimming shortened V by 6 bases and J by 0 bases, and 8 bases separated the two germline ends. From germline, CDR1 is KGHSH and CDR2 LQKENI. CDR3 sequence reads: CASSQETNYGYTF. The CDR3 region has the DNA TGTGCCAGCTCCCAGGAGACTAACTATGGCTACACCTTC. Filled out from reference TRBV18 and TRBJ1-2, the complete variable domain reads NAGVMQNPRHLVRRRGQEARLRCSPMKGHSHVYWYRQLPEEGLKFMVYLQKENIIDESGMPKERFSAEFPKEGPSILRIQQVVRGDSAAYFCASSQETNYGYTFGSGTRLTVV.

The chain has TRBV5-1 and TRBJ2-3, with D possibly being TRBD1 (6 bases). The CDR3 has 15 residues. CDR1 SGHRS and CDR2 YFSETQ come from the germline V gene. Trimming shortened V by 0 bases and J by 5 bases, and 13 bases separated the two germline ends. The CDR3 is CASSLVRGIEDTQYF. CDR3 in DNA: TGCGCCAGCAGCTTGGTTAGGGGGATTGAAGATACGCAGTATTTT.

This clone has only one observation. The rearrangement joins TRBV6-5 to TRBJ2-7; TRBD1 matches at 8 bases. Trimming took 2 bases from V and 4 from J; bases not matched to a gene: 4. The CDR3 sequence is 14 residues long. Germline assignment: CDR1 MNHEY and CDR2 SVGAGI. This CDR3 is CASSYGRGPYEQYF. The CDR3 DNA reads as TGTGCCAGCAGTTACGGCAGGGGGCCATACGAGCAGTACTTC.

The chain recombines TRBV7-8 with TRBJ2-7; 9 bases are shared with TRBD2. Germline V CDR1 and CDR2: SGHVS, FQNEAQ. The CDR3 sequence is 16 residues long. V trimming: 0 bases; J trimming: 2 bases; junction bases outside the gene matches: 5. The CDR3 protein is CASSLAVAGAAYEQYF. The CDR3 DNA follows: TGTGCCAGCAGCTTAGCGGTAGCGGGGGCGGCCTACGAGCAGTACTTC.

The chain carries TRBV9 and TRBJ1-5, with a weak D call TRBD1 (6 bases). In germline, CDR1 is SGDLS, CDR2 YYNGEE. The CDR3 sequence is 14 residues long. The germline V and J ends were trimmed by 6 bases and 7 bases, with 17 bases remaining between them. The CDR3 here is CASNWEGDLQPQHF. Written as DNA, the CDR3 is TGTGCCAGCAATTGGGAGGGGGATCTGCAGCCCCAGCATTTT. Looking up the rest from reference TRBV9 and TRBJ1-5 gives the full variable domain: DSGVTQTPKHLITATGQRVTLRCSPRSGDLSVYWYQQSLDQGLQFLIQYYNGEERAKGNILERFSAQQFPDLHSELNLSSLELGDSALYFCASNWEGDLQPQHFGDGTRLSIL.

This chain links TRBV5-8 with TRBJ2-4; 7 bases match TRBD1. CDR1 SGHTS and CDR2 YDEGEE come from the germline V gene. CDR3 length: 14 residues. Germline trimming cut 0 bases from V and 6 bases from J; bases unmatched to any gene: 3. The CDR3 sequence is CASSLGQGSNIQYF. CDR3 DNA: TGTGCCAGCAGCTTGGGACAGGGATCAAACATTCAGTACTTC.

The V call is TRBV10-3, the J call TRBJ2-1, with 11 bases fitting TRBD2. Germline CDR1 and CDR2: ENHRY and SYGVKD. There are 15 residues in the CDR3. J lost 8 bases, V lost 1 base, and 4 bases had no gene match. The DNA for the CDR3 is TGTGCCATCAGTGAGTTAGCGGGGGGGCCCGATGAGCAGTTCTTC. It codes for CAISELAGGPDEQFF.

This chain joins TRBV7-9 and TRBJ2-3, with 14 bases lining up with TRBD2. The V gene end was trimmed by 5 bases and the J gene end by 6 bases; junction bases not matched to a gene: 16. Germline CDR1 is SEHNR and CDR2 is FQNEAQ (reference sequence). This CDR3 region has 19 residues. The CDR3 nucleotides read TGTGCCAGCAGCCTTGGCGGGACTAGCGGGGGACCGACGAGGGATACGCAGTATTTT. It specifies CASSLGGTSGGPTRDTQYF.

The CDR3 sequence is CASSVGRVSGNTIYF. The CDR3 DNA reads as TGTGCCAGCAGCGTGGGTCGAGTAAGCGGAAACACCATATATTTT. The V call is TRBV9, the J call TRBJ1-3; D gene unclear. Germline V CDR1 and CDR2: SGDLS, YYNGEE. The CDR3 has 15 amino acids. The germline V and J ends were trimmed by 2 bases and 4 bases, with 13 bases remaining between them.

The rearrangement uses TRBV27 and TRBJ1-2, with 8 bases identical to TRBD1. The CDR3 has 15 residues. V shed 6 bases and J 4 bases; nucleotides not matched to a gene: 10. Germline V gene lookup returns CDR1 MNHEY and CDR2 SMNVEV (reference sequence). CDR3: CASRESAGGFYGYTF. The DNA for the CDR3 is TGTGCCAGCAGGGAGTCAGCAGGGGGCTTCTATGGCTACACCTTC.

The DNA of the CDR3 is TGTGCCAGCAGCGTAGCTAGCGGGGGTTTAGATACGCAGTATTTT. Translation: CASSVASGGLDTQYF. This chain joins TRBV9 and TRBJ2-3; TRBD2 matches 10 bases. The CDR3 length is 15 residues. The trim removed 0 bases at V and 5 bases at J, leaving 3 bases unmatched. Germline V gene data show CDR1 as SGDLS and CDR2 as YYNGEE. Looking up the rest from reference TRBV9 and TRBJ2-3 gives the full variable domain: DSGVTQTPKHLITATGQRVTLRCSPRSGDLSVYWYQQSLDQGLQFLIQYYNGEERAKGNILERFSAQQFPDLHSELNLSSLELGDSALYFCASSVASGGLDTQYFGPGTRLTVL.

This clone was found once. The chain joins TRBV7-9 to TRBJ2-7, with no clear D. V shed 9 bases and J shed 4 bases, with 16 bases lying between them. The germline CDR1 and CDR2 sequences are SEHNR and FQNEAQ (reference sequence). This CDR3 comprises 13 residues. The CDR3 here is CASSAKQPYEQYF. In DNA, the CDR3 is TGTGCCAGTTCAGCCAAGCAGCCTTACGAGCAGTACTTC.

The chain couples TRBV9 to TRBJ2-2; unclear D gene. This CDR3 region has 13 residues. In germline, CDR1 is SGDLS, CDR2 YYNGEE. The V end was cut by 3 bases, the J end by 7 bases, with 10 bases between. The CDR3 here is CASSARTLGELFF. The CDR3 DNA follows: TGTGCCAGCAGCGCAAGGACCCTCGGGGAGCTGTTTTTT.

The chain has TRBV4-3 and TRBJ1-5; no firm D call. V was cut by 1 base and J by 0 bases, with 7 bases left in between. In germline, CDR1 is LGHNA, CDR2 YSLEER. The CDR3 totals 15 residues. The CDR3 loop is CASSQGTDSNQPQHF. DNA of the CDR3: TGCGCCAGCAGCCAAGGGACGGATAGCAATCAGCCCCAGCATTTT.

The chain couples TRBV2 to TRBJ2-3; 13 bases fit TRBD2. Germline CDR1 reads SNHLY; CDR2 reads FYNNEI. J was trimmed by 4 bases and V by 6 bases; bases with no gene match: 7. CDR3 size: 16 residues. The DNA of the CDR3 is TGTGCCAGCAGGGGACTAGCGGGGTTTACGGCAGATACGCAGTATTTT. This codes for CASRGLAGFTADTQYF.

The chain has TRBV4-3 and TRBJ1-4; D call uncertain. CDR3 size: 18 residues. The germline V and J ends were trimmed by 1 base and 0 bases, with 15 bases remaining between them. Germline V CDR1 and CDR2: LGHNA, YSLEER. The CDR3 loop reads CASSQAGPHSATNEKLFF. The CDR3 coding sequence is TGCGCCAGCAGCCAAGCCGGGCCCCATTCTGCAACTAATGAAAAACTGTTTTTT.

The rearrangement joins TRBV28 to TRBJ2-7; unclear D gene. CDR3 length: 13 amino acids. Looked up from germline, CDR1 is MDHEN and CDR2 is SYDVKM. Trimming took off 3 bases at V and 3 bases at J, with 9 bases between the two ends. CDR3 residues: CASSLGQLYEQYF. The DNA of the CDR3 is TGTGCCAGCAGTTTGGGCCAGCTCTACGAGCAGTACTTC. The full variable domain, in which reference TRBV28 and TRBJ2-7 provide the parts outside the CDR3, is DVKVTQSSRYLVKRTGEKVFLECVQDMDHENMFWYRQDPGLGLRLIYFSYDVKMKEKGDIPEGYSVSREKKERFSLILESASTNQTSMYLCASSLGQLYEQYFGPGTRLTVT.